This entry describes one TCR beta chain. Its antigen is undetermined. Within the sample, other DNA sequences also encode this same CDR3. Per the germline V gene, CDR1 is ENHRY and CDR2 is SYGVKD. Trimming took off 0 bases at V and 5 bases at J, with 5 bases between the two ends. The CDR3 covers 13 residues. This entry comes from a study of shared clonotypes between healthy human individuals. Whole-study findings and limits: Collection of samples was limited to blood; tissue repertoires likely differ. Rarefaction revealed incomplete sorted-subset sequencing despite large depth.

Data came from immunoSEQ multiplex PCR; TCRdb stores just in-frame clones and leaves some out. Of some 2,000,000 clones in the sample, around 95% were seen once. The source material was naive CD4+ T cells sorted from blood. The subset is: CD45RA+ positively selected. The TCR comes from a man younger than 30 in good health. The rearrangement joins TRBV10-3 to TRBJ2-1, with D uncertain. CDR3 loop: CAISESGDNEQFF. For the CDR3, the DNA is TGTGCCATCAGTGAGTCTGGCGACAATGAGCAGTTCTTC.